One sample yielded the 3 T cell receptor beta chains listed below, sequenced in a study of blood T cells in healthy people across ages. Primed by a sample-barcoded 5' primer and a J-beta primer mix, a second PCR proceeded for roughly 6 to 12 cycles. TCRdb reprocessed the 5' RACE reads via MiXCR and lists one record per CDR3 protein. This sample has around 700,000 distinct CDR3 sequences, with 20% to 25% found just once. These records were also assigned to another study, of T cells of mothers and their children.

The sequenced material came from blood. These TCRs come from a boy between 10 and 17 years old in good health.

This clonotype occurred a few times. The chain links TRBV7-9 to TRBJ2-2, with a weak D call TRBD2 (5 bases). This CDR3 is built from 14 residues. The germline V and J ends were trimmed by 10 bases and 0 bases, with 12 bases remaining between them. Germline-derived CDR1 and CDR2 are SEHNR and FQNEAQ (reference sequence). The CDR3 region has the DNA TGTGCCACCGGACTCGCCTCGAACACCGGGGAGCTGTTTTTT. This gives the protein CATGLASNTGELFF.

CDR3 nucleotide sequence: TGTGCCACCAGCAATGGGACTACGCAAGAGACCCAGTACTTC. Its translation: CATSNGTTQETQYF. This chain links TRBV15 with TRBJ2-5; 7 bases are a match to TRBD2. CDR3 length: 14 residues. Germline lookup yields CDR1 LNHNV and CDR2 YYDKDF (reference sequence). V lost 4 bases and J lost 2; bases outside the gene matches: 4.

The J gene is TRBJ2-1, the V gene TRBV20-1; TRBD2 is a possible D gene (5 bases). V was trimmed by 3 bases and J by 6 bases, leaving 12 bases between them. This CDR3 is 13 amino acids long. In germline, CDR1 is DFQATT, CDR2 SNEGSKA (reference sequence). CDR3 DNA sequence: TGCAGTGCTAGTTTAGACGGGGTCAATGAGCAGTTCTTC. Amino acids: CSASLDGVNEQFF.